The 7 T cell receptor beta chains presented below share a single source sample, sequenced in a study of T-cell memory formation after mild COVID-19. TCRdb recomputed calls from the 5' RACE reads with MiXCR, one row per CDR3 protein. The sample lists approximately 490,000 distinct CDR3 sequences, around 21% occurring once. What was sequenced was PBMCs or a T cell subset sorted from them (not recorded which). The receptors here all came from an adult woman who had mild COVID-19 (a few samples of this study predate the infection). Cell type and time point are not known.

CDR3 residues: CASSQGRQISYEQYF. The CDR3 DNA sequence: TGCGCCAGCAGCCAAGGCAGACAGATTTCCTACGAGCAGTACTTC. V gene TRBV4-3 combines with J gene TRBJ2-7; TRBD1 is a possible D gene (5 bases). There are 15 residues in the CDR3. Germline V gene data show CDR1 as LGHNA and CDR2 as YSLEER. Trimming left V 1 base short and J 1 base short, with 11 bases between.

The chain has TRBV18 and TRBJ1-1, with D unresolved. With 3 bases removed from V and 0 bases from J, the gap between germline ends came to 8 bases. This CDR3 has 14 residues. Germline CDR1 KGHSH, CDR2 LQKENI. The CDR3 loop reads CASSPKFMNTEAFF. In DNA form, the CDR3 reads TGTGCCAGCTCACCGAAATTCATGAACACTGAAGCTTTCTTT.

The CDR3 sequence is CASSHGGADTQYF. The CDR3 bases are TGCGCCAGCAGCCATGGCGGCGCAGATACGCAGTATTTT. The chain is built from TRBV5-1 and TRBJ2-3; D gene unclear. V was trimmed by 4 bases and J by 4 bases, leaving 10 bases between them. Germline V gene sequence: CDR1 SGHRS, CDR2 YFSETQ. The length of the CDR3 is 13 residues.

A few counts support this clonotype. V usage is TRBV29-1 and J usage is TRBJ2-7; tentatively, D is TRBD1 or TRBD2 (6 bases each). Germline-derived CDR1 and CDR2 are SQVTM and ANQGSEA. V lost 7 bases, J lost 3 bases, and 16 bases lay in between. The CDR3 length is 13 residues. CDR3 nucleotide sequence: TGCAGCGCCAAACCGGGGGCTAACTACGAGCAGTACTTC. Its translation: CSAKPGANYEQYF.

The rearrangement links TRBV6-5 to TRBJ1-1; TRBD1 matches at 7 bases. V gave up 1 base and J gave up 1 base; unmatched junction bases: 9. CDR1 and CDR2 (germline): MNHEY, SVGAGI. This CDR3 has 17 residues. The CDR3 region is CASSYWQQGLSNTEAFF. DNA of the CDR3: TGTGCCAGCAGTTACTGGCAACAGGGGCTGTCGAACACTGAAGCTTTCTTT.

V usage is TRBV20-1 and J usage is TRBJ2-2; 8 positions match TRBD1. In germline, CDR1 is DFQATT, CDR2 SNEGSKA (reference sequence). CDR3 length equals 13 residues. The V gene end was trimmed by 7 bases and the J gene end by 1 base; junction bases not matched to a gene: 2. CDR3 sequence reads: CSGGTGNTGELFF. The CDR3 DNA reads TGCAGTGGCGGGACAGGGAACACCGGGGAGCTGTTTTTT.

V usage is TRBV29-1 and J usage is TRBJ1-2; TRBD1 agrees at 9 bases. The CDR3 runs to 13 residues. Trimming removed 3 bases from V and 8 bases from J; junction bases left unmatched: 7. CDR1 and CDR2 (germline): SQVTM, ANQGSEA. This CDR3 is CSVEDRGSGGYTF. DNA of the CDR3: TGCAGCGTTGAGGACAGGGGAAGTGGCGGCTACACCTTC.